What follows is one T cell receptor (beta chain) and its context. Antigen unknown. With the 5' RACE reads reprocessed, TCRdb shows one record per CDR3 protein and no DNA. The table lists over 100,000 distinct CDR3 sequences. This record belongs to a study of T cells expressing NK-cell markers. Study results and limitations: The study did not resolve the HCMV specificity of expanded NKG2C+ T cell clones.

The CDR3 runs 15 residues. From germline, CDR1 is MNHEY and CDR2 SMNVEV (reference sequence). The sample taken for sequencing was blood T cells: a sorted CD56 or NKG2C T cell subset, CD4+ or CD8+ T cells, or bulk PBMC T cells (not recorded which). The sequence came from a woman aged 18-70 years in good health. This sequence joins TRBV27 and TRBJ2-3; TCRdb calls TRBD2, which cannot be checked without DNA. Here the CDR3 reads CAPRLRAGPTDTQYF.